This T cell receptor beta chain is drawn from a study of blood T cell repertoires in COVID-19. About the research overall: Sites across the United States, Italy and Spain contributed samples from acute and convalescent COVID-19. From T cells, B-cell-depleted T cells, or PBMCs came the material, which was cDNA or gDNA.

Germline assignment: CDR1 SGHDN and CDR2 FVKESK. The CDR3 is made up of 14 amino acids. Trimming removed 4 bases from V and 8 bases from J, with 17 bases in between. As originally analysed: Nucleated cell number was recorded as an estimate derived from reference gene primer amplification. The data were produced by immunoSEQ multiplex PCR, yet TCRdb's version contains in-frame clones alone and is incomplete. V and J calls and clone size come straight from that table; D and trimming were deduced from the DNA. The table includes about 340,000 clones, 83% detected once. The material sequenced was peripheral blood. This TCR was recovered from a man between 25 and 39 years old with active or convalescent COVID-19. V usage is TRBV14 and J usage is TRBJ1-1; D might be TRBD1 (5 bases). The CDR3 is CASSLDRSGREAFF. CDR3 nucleotides: TGTGCCAGCAGCCTCGACCGTTCAGGGCGGGAAGCTTTCTTT.